A single sample is the source of the 13 T cell receptor beta chains below, sequenced in a study of T cells in Graves' hyperthyroidism and ophthalmopathy (dated by TCRdb to the late 2010s). Receptor amplification or capture employed multiplex PCR. Instrument on record: Illumina HiSeq 2000. The TCR beta CDR3 regions were amplified from the RNA transcripts. For the first round of RT-PCR on the TCR CDR3, the HTBI primer set was used together with the Qiagen OneStep RT-PCR kit. Through fastp at Q25 and MiXCR, TCRdb rebuilt clones from the public reads, retaining in-frame beta chains. Every distinct CDR3 protein forms one entry, paired with its most common genes and DNA. The sample table contains a few hundred thousand distinct CDR3 sequences; only one count was recorded for about 15% of them. The ten most abundant clones make up 30% to 35% of the sample. The sequenced material came from blood. All receptors come from a woman under 40 with Graves' hyperthyroidism.

The chain carries TRBV20-1 and TRBJ2-1; D remains ambiguous. Looked up from germline, CDR1 is DFQATT and CDR2 is SNEGSKA (reference sequence). Trimming took 3 bases from V and 10 from J, leaving 10 bases between them. There are 11 residues in the CDR3. The CDR3 DNA reads as TGCAGTGCTAGTAGGGTAGAGGAGCAGTTCTTC. The encoded protein is CSASRVEEQFF.

This clonotype was detected only a few times. In DNA, the CDR3 is TGTGCCAGCAGCCCCAACGGGGTCTACAATGAGCAGTTCTTC. It codes for CASSPNGVYNEQFF. The chain recombines TRBV7-3 with TRBJ2-1; a possible D gene is TRBD2 (5 bases). The CDR3 sequence is 14 residues long. V was shortened by 5 bases and J by 3 bases, with 11 bases between the two germline ends. Germline lookup yields CDR1 SGHTA and CDR2 FQGTGA.

This clonotype was counted only a few times. J is TRBJ1-3 and V is TRBV18; D perhaps matches TRBD1 (6 bases). The ends were cut back, 3 bases at V and 1 base at J, with 13 bases in the middle. The CDR3 length is 16 residues. Germline CDR1 and CDR2: KGHSH and LQKENI. The CDR3 protein is CASSPNRGPSGNTIYF. CDR3 bases: TGTGCCAGCTCACCTAACCGGGGGCCATCTGGAAACACCATATATTTT. The full variable domain, its missing parts supplied by reference TRBV18 and TRBJ1-3, is NAGVMQNPRHLVRRRGQEARLRCSPMKGHSHVYWYRQLPEEGLKFMVYLQKENIIDESGMPKERFSAEFPKEGPSILRIQQVVRGDSAAYFCASSPNRGPSGNTIYFGEGSWLTVV.

This clonotype was detected many times. This chain links TRBV28 with TRBJ2-2; 8 bases align to TRBD1. Unmatched junction bases numbered 13, after V lost 5 bases and J lost 8 bases. In germline, CDR1 is MDHEN, CDR2 SYDVKM. This CDR3 has 16 amino acids. The CDR3 region is CASSPPRGRITGELFF. The DNA of the CDR3 is TGTGCCAGCAGTCCCCCCAGGGGGCGCATCACTGGGGAGCTGTTTTTT.

This chain uses TRBV20-1 with TRBJ1-2; a weak D match, TRBD1 (5 bases). This CDR3 has 13 amino acids. Germline V gene data show CDR1 as DFQATT and CDR2 as SNEGSKA (reference sequence). The V end lost 6 bases, the J end lost 3 bases, and 14 bases lay between the germline ends. The chain's CDR3 is CSARHGTDYGYTF. Here the CDR3 DNA reads TGCAGTGCAAGACACGGGACGGACTATGGCTACACCTTC.

To note about this clonotype: Because the CDR3 is missing its conserved closing phenylalanine or tryptophan, this is likely a read error. J is TRBJ1-5 and V is TRBV28, with D possibly matching TRBD1 (5 bases). Looked up from germline, CDR1 is MDHEN and CDR2 is SYDVKM. This CDR3 spans 15 amino acids. Trimming left V 3 bases short and J 3 bases short, with 12 bases between. CDR3 sequence (DNA): TGTGCCAGCAGTTTTGGGCAGGGATACAATCAGCCCCAGCATTCT. This sequence encodes CASSFGQGYNQPQHS.

This chain connects TRBV20-1 to TRBJ2-4, with D possibly being TRBD2 (5 bases). V was cut by 3 bases and J by 1 base, with 7 bases left in between. The CDR3 is 13 residues long. Germline CDR1 reads DFQATT; CDR2 reads SNEGSKA (reference sequence). The CDR3 sequence is CSASGIAKNIQYF. The CDR3 nucleotides are TGCAGTGCTAGCGGGATCGCCAAAAACATTCAGTACTTC.

For the CDR3, the DNA is TGTGCCAGCAAGAGGGGGGGTAGCTCCACCGGGGAGCTGTTTTTT. This codes for CASKRGGSSTGELFF. The rearrangement links TRBV27 to TRBJ2-2; tentatively, D is TRBD2 (7 bases). The germline V and J ends were trimmed by 7 bases and 4 bases, with 16 bases remaining between them. Germline V gene sequence: CDR1 MNHEY, CDR2 SMNVEV (reference sequence). This CDR3 region has 15 residues.

This clonotype was seen at least ten times. CDR3 nucleotides: TGTGCCACCAGTGATTTTGGTGTACCGGAGACCCAGTACTTC. Residues: CATSDFGVPETQYF. The rearrangement joins TRBV24-1 to TRBJ2-5; no firm D call. This CDR3 comprises 14 residues. The V gene lost 1 base and the J gene lost 5 bases, with 10 bases spanning the gap. The germline V gene encodes CDR1 KGHDR and CDR2 SFDVKD.

This clonotype showed up just once. This rearrangement joins TRBV5-6 to TRBJ2-1, with 9 bases that match TRBD2. Germline V gene lookup returns CDR1 SGHDT and CDR2 YYEEEE. There are 14 residues in the CDR3. J lost 10 bases, V lost 0 bases, and 5 bases had no gene match. CDR3 nucleotides: TGTGCCAGCAGCTTGGCCGGGCTAGCGGGAGAGCAGTTCTTC. The encoded protein is CASSLAGLAGEQFF.

The chain carries TRBV14 and TRBJ2-1, with 10 bases identical to TRBD2. Trimming at V came to 4 bases and at J to 7 bases, leaving 10 bases not matched to a gene. There are 16 residues in the CDR3. Per germline, CDR1 SGHDN and CDR2 FVKESK. The CDR3 loop is CASSLIAGLAVNEQFF. CDR3 DNA: TGTGCCAGCAGCCTCATCGCCGGACTAGCGGTAAATGAGCAGTTCTTC.

J is TRBJ2-1 and V is TRBV3-1, with TRBD1 identical over 8 bases. V was clipped by 6 bases and J by 11 bases; unmatched bases: 9. CDR1 and CDR2 from the germline V gene are LGHDT and YNNKEL (reference sequence). The CDR3 is 13 amino acids. CDR3 DNA: TGTGCCAGCAGACCTGGACAGGGCCAGAAGCAGTTCTTC. Its translation is CASRPGQGQKQFF.

This clonotype has ten or more counts. The rearrangement links TRBV7-2 to TRBJ2-3; D gene unclear. Looked up from germline, CDR1 is SGHTA and CDR2 is FQGNSA. The CDR3 covers 13 residues. V lost 5 bases and J 6 bases, leaving 12 bases between the germline ends. The CDR3 DNA is TGTGCCAGCAGCCCGCGTTTCTTGGATACGCAGTATTTT. As protein: CASSPRFLDTQYF.